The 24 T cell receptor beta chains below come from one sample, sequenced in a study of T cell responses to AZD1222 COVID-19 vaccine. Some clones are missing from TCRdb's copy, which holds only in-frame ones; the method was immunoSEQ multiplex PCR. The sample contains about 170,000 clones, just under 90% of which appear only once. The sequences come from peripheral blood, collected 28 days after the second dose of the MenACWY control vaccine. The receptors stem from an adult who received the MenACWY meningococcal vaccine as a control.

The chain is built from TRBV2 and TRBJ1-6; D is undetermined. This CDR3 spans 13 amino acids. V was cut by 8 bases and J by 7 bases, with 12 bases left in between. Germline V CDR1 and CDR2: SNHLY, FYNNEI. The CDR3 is CASLEMLNSPLHF. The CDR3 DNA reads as TGTGCCAGCTTAGAGATGCTAAATTCACCCCTCCACTTT.

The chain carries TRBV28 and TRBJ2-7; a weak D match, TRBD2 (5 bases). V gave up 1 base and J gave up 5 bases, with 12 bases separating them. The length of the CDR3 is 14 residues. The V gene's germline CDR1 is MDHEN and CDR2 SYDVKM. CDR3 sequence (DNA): TGTGCCAGCAGTTTATACGGGGTTTGGCACGAGCAGTACTTC. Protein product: CASSLYGVWHEQYF.

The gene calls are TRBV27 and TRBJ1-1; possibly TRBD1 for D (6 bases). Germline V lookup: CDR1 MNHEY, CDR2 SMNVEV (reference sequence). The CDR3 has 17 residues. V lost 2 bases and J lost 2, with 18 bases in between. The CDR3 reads CASSLSPPGTSNTEAFF. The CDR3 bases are TGTGCCAGCAGTTTAAGTCCCCCCGGGACAAGTAACACTGAAGCTTTCTTT.

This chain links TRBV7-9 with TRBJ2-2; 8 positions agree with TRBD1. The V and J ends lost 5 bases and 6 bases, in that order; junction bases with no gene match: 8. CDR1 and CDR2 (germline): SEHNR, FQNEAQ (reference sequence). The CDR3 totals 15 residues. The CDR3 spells CASSPGGMGPGELFF. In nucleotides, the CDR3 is TGTGCCAGCAGCCCAGGGGGCATGGGTCCCGGGGAGCTGTTTTTT.

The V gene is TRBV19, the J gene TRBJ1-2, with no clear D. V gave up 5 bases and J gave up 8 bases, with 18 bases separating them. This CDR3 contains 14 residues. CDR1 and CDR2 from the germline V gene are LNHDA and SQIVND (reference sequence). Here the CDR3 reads CASSFLESFGGYTF. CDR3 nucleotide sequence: TGTGCCAGTAGTTTCCTCGAGTCCTTTGGCGGCTACACCTTC.

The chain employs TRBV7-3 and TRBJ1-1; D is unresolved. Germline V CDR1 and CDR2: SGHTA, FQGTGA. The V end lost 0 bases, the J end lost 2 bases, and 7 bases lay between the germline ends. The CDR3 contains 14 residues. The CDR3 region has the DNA TGTGCCAGCAGCTTAACGGGCCATAACACTGAAGCTTTCTTT. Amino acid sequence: CASSLTGHNTEAFF.

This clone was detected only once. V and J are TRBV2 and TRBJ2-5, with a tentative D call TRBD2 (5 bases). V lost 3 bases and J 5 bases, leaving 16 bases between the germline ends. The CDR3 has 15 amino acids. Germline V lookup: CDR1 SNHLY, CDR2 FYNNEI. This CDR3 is CASSDGRNRRETQYF. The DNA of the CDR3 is TGTGCCAGCAGTGACGGGCGGAACCGGAGGGAGACCCAGTACTTC. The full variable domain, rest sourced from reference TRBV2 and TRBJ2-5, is EPEVTQTPSHQVTQMGQEVILRCVPISNHLYFYWYRQILGQKVEFLVSFYNNEISEKSEIFDDQFSVERPDGSNFTLKIRSTKLEDSAMYFCASSDGRNRRETQYFGPGTRLLVL.

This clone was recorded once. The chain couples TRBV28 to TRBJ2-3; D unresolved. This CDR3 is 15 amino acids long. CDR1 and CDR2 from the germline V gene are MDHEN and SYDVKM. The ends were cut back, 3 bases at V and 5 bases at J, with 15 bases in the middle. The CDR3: CASSFNRPRVDTQYF. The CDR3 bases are TGTGCCAGCAGTTTTAACCGCCCTCGGGTAGATACGCAGTATTTT.

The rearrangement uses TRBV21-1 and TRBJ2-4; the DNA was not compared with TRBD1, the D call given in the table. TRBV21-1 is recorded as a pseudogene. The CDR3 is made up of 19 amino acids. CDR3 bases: TGTGCCAGCAGCAAAGAGCGGCCAGGGGGCGCGAGAGCCAAAAACATTCAGTACTTC. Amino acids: CASSKERPGGARAKNIQYF.

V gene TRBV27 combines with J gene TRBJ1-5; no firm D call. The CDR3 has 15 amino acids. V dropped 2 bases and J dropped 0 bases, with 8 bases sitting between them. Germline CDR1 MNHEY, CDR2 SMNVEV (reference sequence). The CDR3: CASSLNYGSNQPQHF. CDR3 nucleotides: TGTGCCAGCAGTTTAAACTACGGTAGCAATCAGCCCCAGCATTTT.

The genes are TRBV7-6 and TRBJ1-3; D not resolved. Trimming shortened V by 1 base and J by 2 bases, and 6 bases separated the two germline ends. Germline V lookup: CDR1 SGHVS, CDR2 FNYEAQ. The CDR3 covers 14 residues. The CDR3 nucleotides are TGTGCCAGCAGCTTAGGAGTAACTGGAAACACCATATATTTT. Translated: CASSLGVTGNTIYF.

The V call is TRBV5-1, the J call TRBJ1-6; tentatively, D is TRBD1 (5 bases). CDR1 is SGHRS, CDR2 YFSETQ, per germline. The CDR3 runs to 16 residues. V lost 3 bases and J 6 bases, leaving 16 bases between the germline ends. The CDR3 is CASSSDPGLINSPLHF. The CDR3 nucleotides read TGCGCCAGCAGCTCAGACCCGGGACTTATTAATTCACCCCTCCACTTT. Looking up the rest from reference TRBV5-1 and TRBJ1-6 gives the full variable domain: KAGVTQTPRYLIKTRGQQVTLSCSPISGHRSVSWYQQTPGQGLQFLFEYFSETQRNKGNFPGRFSGRQFSNSRSEMNVSTLELGDSALYLCASSSDPGLINSPLHFGNGTRLTVT.

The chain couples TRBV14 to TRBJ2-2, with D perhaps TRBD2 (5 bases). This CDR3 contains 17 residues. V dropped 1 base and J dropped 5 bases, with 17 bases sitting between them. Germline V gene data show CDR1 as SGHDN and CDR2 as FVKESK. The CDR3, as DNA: TGTGCCAGCAGCCAAGTACGCCGGAACCCGGGGACCGGGGAGCTGTTTTTT. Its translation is CASSQVRRNPGTGELFF. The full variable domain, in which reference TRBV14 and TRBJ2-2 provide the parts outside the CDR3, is EAGVTQFPSHSVIEKGQTVTLRCDPISGHDNLYWYRRVMGKEIKFLLHFVKESKQDESGMPNNRFLAERTGGTYSTLKVQPAELEDSGVYFCASSQVRRNPGTGELFFGEGSRLTVL.

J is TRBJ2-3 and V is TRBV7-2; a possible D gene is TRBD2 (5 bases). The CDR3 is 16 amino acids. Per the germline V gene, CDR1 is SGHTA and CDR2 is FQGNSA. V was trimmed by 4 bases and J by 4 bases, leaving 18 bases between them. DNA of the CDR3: TGTGCCAGCAGCTCTCGACTTAAGATGGGAGCAGATACGCAGTATTTT. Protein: CASSSRLKMGADTQYF.

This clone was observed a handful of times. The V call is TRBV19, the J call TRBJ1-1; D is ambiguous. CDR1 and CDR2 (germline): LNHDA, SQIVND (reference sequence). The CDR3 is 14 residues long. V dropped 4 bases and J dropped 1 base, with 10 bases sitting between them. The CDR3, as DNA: TGTGCCAGTAGTAGCGCTCCTAGGAACACTGAAGCTTTCTTT. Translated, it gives CASSSAPRNTEAFF. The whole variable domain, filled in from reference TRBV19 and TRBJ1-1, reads DGGITQSPKYLFRKEGQNVTLSCEQNLNHDAMYWYRQDPGQGLRLIYYSQIVNDFQKGDIAEGYSVSREKKESFPLTVTSAQKNPTAFYLCASSSAPRNTEAFFGQGTRLTVV.

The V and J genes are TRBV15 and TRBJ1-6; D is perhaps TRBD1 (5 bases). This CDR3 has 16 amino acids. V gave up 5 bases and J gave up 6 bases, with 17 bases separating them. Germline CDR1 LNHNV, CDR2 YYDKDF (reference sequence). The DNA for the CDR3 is TGTGCCACCAGCCCCCTACCCGACAGACGTAATTCACCCCTCCACTTT. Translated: CATSPLPDRRNSPLHF.

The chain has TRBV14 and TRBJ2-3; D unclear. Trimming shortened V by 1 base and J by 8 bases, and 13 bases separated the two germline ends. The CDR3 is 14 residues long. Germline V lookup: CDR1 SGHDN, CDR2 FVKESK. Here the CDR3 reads CASSQVSILTTQYF. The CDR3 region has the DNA TGTGCCAGCAGCCAAGTTAGTATATTGACTACGCAGTATTTT.

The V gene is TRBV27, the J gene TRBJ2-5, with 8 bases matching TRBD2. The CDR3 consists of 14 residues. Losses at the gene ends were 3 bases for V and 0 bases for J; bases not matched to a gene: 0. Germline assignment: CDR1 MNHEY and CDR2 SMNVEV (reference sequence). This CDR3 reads CASSFSGNQETQYF. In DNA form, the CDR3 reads TGTGCCAGCAGTTTTAGCGGGAACCAAGAGACCCAGTACTTC.

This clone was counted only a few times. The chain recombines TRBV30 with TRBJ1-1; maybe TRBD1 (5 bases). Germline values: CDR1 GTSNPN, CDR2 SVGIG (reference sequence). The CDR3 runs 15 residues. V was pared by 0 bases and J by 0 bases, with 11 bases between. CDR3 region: CAWSVSGAMNTEAFF. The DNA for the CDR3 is TGTGCCTGGAGTGTGAGTGGGGCCATGAACACTGAAGCTTTCTTT.

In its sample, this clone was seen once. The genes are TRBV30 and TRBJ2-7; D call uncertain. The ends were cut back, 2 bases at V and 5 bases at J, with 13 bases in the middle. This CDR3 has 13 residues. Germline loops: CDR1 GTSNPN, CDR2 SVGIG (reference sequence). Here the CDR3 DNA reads TGTGCCTGGAGTCAAGGGTTGAGGAACGAGCAGTACTTC. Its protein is CAWSQGLRNEQYF.

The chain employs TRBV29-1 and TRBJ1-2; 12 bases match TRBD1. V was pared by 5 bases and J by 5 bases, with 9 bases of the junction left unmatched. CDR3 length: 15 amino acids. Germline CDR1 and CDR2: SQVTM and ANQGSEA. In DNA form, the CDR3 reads TGCAGCGTTTATGGACCGGGACAGGGGGCGTATGGCTACACCTTC. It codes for CSVYGPGQGAYGYTF.

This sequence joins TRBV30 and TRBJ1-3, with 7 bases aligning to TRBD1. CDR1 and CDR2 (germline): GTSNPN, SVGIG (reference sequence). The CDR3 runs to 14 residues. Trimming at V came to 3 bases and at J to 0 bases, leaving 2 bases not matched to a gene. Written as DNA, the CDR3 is TGTGCCTGGAGAAGGGGGCTCTCTGGAAACACCATATATTTT. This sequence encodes CAWRRGLSGNTIYF. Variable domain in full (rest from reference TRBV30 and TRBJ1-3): SQTIHQWPATLVQPVGSPLSLECTVEGTSNPNLYWYRQAAGRGLQLLFYSVGIGQISSEVPQNLSASRPQDRQFILSSKKLLLSDSGFYLCAWRRGLSGNTIYFGEGSWLTVV.

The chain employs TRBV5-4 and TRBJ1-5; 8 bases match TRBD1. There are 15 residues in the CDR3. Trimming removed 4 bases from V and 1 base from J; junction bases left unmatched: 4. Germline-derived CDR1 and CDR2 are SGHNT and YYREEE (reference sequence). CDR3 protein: CASSEQGASNQPQHF. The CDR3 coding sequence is TGTGCCAGCAGCGAGCAGGGGGCGAGCAATCAGCCCCAGCATTTT.

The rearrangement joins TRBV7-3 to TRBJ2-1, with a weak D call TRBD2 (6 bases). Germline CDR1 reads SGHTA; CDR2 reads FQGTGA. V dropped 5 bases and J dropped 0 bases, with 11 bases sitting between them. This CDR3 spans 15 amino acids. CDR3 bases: TGTGCCAGCAGCCGGGGACTGAGCTCCTACAATGAGCAGTTCTTC. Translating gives CASSRGLSSYNEQFF.